These 9 T cell receptor beta chains were all obtained from the same sample, sequenced in a study of cytomegalovirus exposure and HLA in healthy donors. The PCR used 60 Vbeta and 13 Jbeta primers. Assay: immunoSEQ multiplex PCR; the TCRdb copy retains only in-frame clones and omits some. The sample has over 150,000 clones, roughly 70% seen once. Sequencing used PBMCs. The source of these receptors is a woman between 45 and 65 years old in good health and CMV-seropositive.

This rearrangement joins TRBV7-9 to TRBJ1-2, with D possibly TRBD1 on 6 matching bases. The germline CDR1 and CDR2 sequences are SEHNR and FQNEAQ (reference sequence). With 5 bases removed from V and 4 bases from J, the gap between germline ends came to 14 bases. The CDR3 loop spans 14 amino acids. CDR3 protein: CASSLSGGVYGYTF. DNA of the CDR3: TGTGCCAGCAGCCTAAGCGGGGGCGTCTATGGCTACACCTTC.

This clone came up a few times. This chain connects TRBV5-6 to TRBJ1-2; weak D call: TRBD1 (5 bases). V shed 4 bases and J shed 7 bases, with 11 bases lying between them. CDR1 SGHDT and CDR2 YYEEEE come from the germline V gene. This CDR3 is built from 12 residues. The CDR3 DNA sequence: TGTGCCAGCAGCGAGCGGGACCGTGGCTACACCTTC. Protein: CASSERDRGYTF.

As concerns this clone: Within the sample, other DNA sequences also encode this same CDR3. The chain joins TRBV10-1 to TRBJ2-7, with a weak D call TRBD1 (6 bases). The V and J ends lost 4 bases and 0 bases respectively, with 7 bases between them. The CDR3 totals 13 residues. In germline, CDR1 is WNHNN, CDR2 SYGVQD (reference sequence). In nucleotides, the CDR3 is TGCGCCAGCAGTGTAGGGGGCTCCTACGAGCAGTACTTC. Translation gives CASSVGGSYEQYF.

This clone was picked up one time. The chain combines TRBV21-1 with TRBJ2-7; the table's D gene call, TRBD1, was not cross checked with the DNA. TRBV21-1 is annotated as a pseudogene. This CDR3 has 15 amino acids. CDR3 sequence (DNA): TGTGCCAGCAGCAAAGCCTGGACACCCACTTACGAGCAGTACTTC. This gives the protein CASSKAWTPTYEQYF.

This sequence joins TRBV4-1 and TRBJ1-2; no clear D. Trimming shortened V by 1 base and J by 8 bases, and 14 bases separated the two germline ends. CDR1 is MGHRA, CDR2 YSYEKL, per germline. The length of the CDR3 is 14 residues. In DNA, the CDR3 is TGCGCCAGCAGCCAAGGAGCTGCTACTGCCGGCTACACCTTC. This translates into CASSQGAATAGYTF.

This clone was seen a few times. The V call is TRBV5-1, the J call TRBJ1-2; TRBD1 is a possible D gene (6 bases). The CDR3 spans 14 residues. V gave up 0 bases and J gave up 5 bases, with 11 bases separating them. Germline CDR1 is SGHRS and CDR2 is YFSETQ. CDR3 coding DNA: TGCGCCAGCAGCTTGGGGCAGCAGGGGTATGGCTACACCTTC. Its translation: CASSLGQQGYGYTF.

This clone was observed once. This chain joins TRBV18 and TRBJ1-2; 7 bases line up with TRBD1. CDR3 size: 15 residues. Germline lookup yields CDR1 KGHSH and CDR2 LQKENI. V trimming: 5 bases; J trimming: 0 bases; junction bases outside the gene matches: 6. The CDR3 nucleotides are TGTGCCAGCTCAAGGGACAGTTTATCTAACTATGGCTACACCTTC. Protein sequence: CASSRDSLSNYGYTF.

The V gene is TRBV5-4, the J gene TRBJ2-7, with 7 bases lining up with TRBD1. V lost 5 bases and J lost 0; bases outside the gene matches: 8. This CDR3 spans 15 amino acids. Looked up from germline, CDR1 is SGHNT and CDR2 is YYREEE (reference sequence). CDR3 region: CASSWRQGNSYEQYF. CDR3 DNA sequence: TGTGCCAGCAGTTGGAGACAGGGAAACTCCTACGAGCAGTACTTC. Combining the CDR3 with reference TRBV5-4 and TRBJ2-7 gives the whole variable domain ETGVTQSPTHLIKTRGQQVTLRCSSQSGHNTVSWYQQALGQGPQFIFQYYREEENGRGNFPPRFSGLQFPNYSSELNVNALELDDSALYLCASSWRQGNSYEQYFGPGTRLTVT.

The chain combines TRBV7-9 with TRBJ1-2, with 7 bases fitting TRBD1. CDR3 length equals 15 residues. V trimming: 5 bases; J trimming: 4 bases; junction bases outside the gene matches: 10. Germline V gives CDR1 SEHNR, CDR2 FQNEAQ (reference sequence). The CDR3 region has the DNA TGTGCCAGCAGCAGACAGGGAGTTTTAACCTATGGCTACACCTTC. Protein product: CASSRQGVLTYGYTF.